The 26 T cell receptor beta chains below all came from one sample that was sequenced in a study of sequential checkpoint blockade in melanoma. The repertoire was sequenced with immunoSEQ multiplex PCR; TCRdb's copy has only in-frame clones and lacks some. The table includes fewer than 13,000 clones, about 80% detected once. Treatment meaning: randomized to nivolumab then ipilimumab (arm A) or the reverse (arm B). The sequences come from CD8+ T cells sorted from blood (inferred from file names), collected from a patient given nivolumab and ipilimumab in sequence. The receptor set was obtained from a human donor with melanoma.

This sequence joins TRBV13 and TRBJ2-1; D perhaps matches TRBD2 (5 bases). CDR1 and CDR2 from the germline V gene are PRHDT and FYEKMQ (reference sequence). Deletions cut 8 bases from V and 10 bases from J, with 21 bases between. The CDR3 loop spans 14 amino acids. The CDR3, as DNA: TGTGCCAGCTTGGACTCCTCACTACAATGGGAGCAGTTCTTC. This codes for CASLDSSLQWEQFF.

This clone occurred once. The chain uses TRBV2 and TRBJ1-5; D is unresolved. This CDR3 spans 15 amino acids. With 5 bases removed from V and 2 bases from J, the gap between germline ends came to 13 bases. The germline CDR1 and CDR2 sequences are SNHLY and FYNNEI. The CDR3 spells CASSFPREGNQPQHF. The CDR3 DNA reads as TGTGCCAGCAGTTTTCCTCGAGAGGGCAATCAGCCCCAGCATTTT.

This chain connects TRBV13 to TRBJ2-2; tentative D call: TRBD2 (6 bases). The CDR3 contains 14 residues. Trimming left V 5 bases short and J 5 bases short, with 12 bases between. Germline values: CDR1 PRHDT, CDR2 FYEKMQ (reference sequence). This CDR3 is CASSRGGGTGELFF. The CDR3 DNA reads TGTGCCAGCAGCCGGGGAGGCGGAACCGGGGAGCTGTTTTTT.

V and J are TRBV9 and TRBJ1-2; D possibly corresponds to TRBD1 (5 bases). CDR3 length: 14 residues. In germline, CDR1 is SGDLS, CDR2 YYNGEE. Trimming took 3 bases from V and 8 from J, leaving 17 bases between them. Here the CDR3 DNA reads TGTGCCAGCAGCGGGTCCACAGGAGCTGGCGGCTACACCTTC. Translated: CASSGSTGAGGYTF.

The chain links TRBV7-9 to TRBJ2-5; 14 nucleotides line up with TRBD2. Trimming at V came to 5 bases and at J to 2 bases, leaving 13 bases not matched to a gene. Per germline, CDR1 SEHNR and CDR2 FQNEAQ (reference sequence). This CDR3 has 19 amino acids. The CDR3 loop reads CASSPRTSGRPKRQETQYF. CDR3 sequence (DNA): TGTGCCAGCAGCCCCAGGACTAGCGGGAGGCCCAAAAGACAAGAGACCCAGTACTTC.

The genes are TRBV7-9 and TRBJ2-7; perhaps TRBD1 as D (5 bases). CDR3 length equals 19 residues. V gave up 6 bases and J gave up 2 bases, with 29 bases separating them. The germline gives CDR1 SEHNR, CDR2 FQNEAQ (reference sequence). This CDR3 reads CASSDTRVPTYEWAYEQYF. CDR3 in DNA: TGTGCCAGCAGTGATACCAGGGTGCCCACCTACGAGTGGGCCTACGAGCAGTACTTC.

This chain connects TRBV29-1 to TRBJ1-2, with 11 bases aligning to TRBD1. Germline values: CDR1 SQVTM, CDR2 ANQGSEA. The CDR3 spans 14 residues. V trimming: 6 bases; J trimming: 0 bases; junction bases outside the gene matches: 3. CDR3 protein: CSVPGQGANYGYTF. The CDR3 DNA follows: TGCAGCGTCCCGGGACAGGGGGCTAACTATGGCTACACCTTC.

The chain carries TRBV4-1 and TRBJ1-3; D is perhaps TRBD1 (6 bases). The CDR3 has 15 amino acids. CDR1 is MGHRA, CDR2 YSYEKL, per germline. Trimming removed 0 bases at V and 3 bases at J, with 9 bases between. This CDR3 reads CASSQDQGSGNTIYF. The CDR3 nucleotides read TGCGCCAGCAGCCAAGATCAGGGGAGTGGAAACACCATATATTTT.

V is TRBV5-1 and J is TRBJ1-6; 7 nucleotides agree with TRBD1. This CDR3 region has 15 residues. Germline V CDR1 and CDR2: SGHRS, YFSETQ. Trimming took 4 bases from V and 9 from J; bases not matched to a gene: 10. The CDR3 coding sequence is TGCGCCAGCAGCCCAGACAGGGAATTTCGTTCACCCCTCCACTTT. Translation: CASSPDREFRSPLHF.

This chain links TRBV7-2 with TRBJ1-2, with a weak D call TRBD1 (6 bases). The CDR3 is 16 residues long. Trimming cost V 3 bases and J 4 bases, with 18 bases left between them. The germline CDR1 and CDR2 sequences are SGHTA and FQGNSA. The CDR3 DNA is TGTGCCAGCAGCTTGGGAGAACAGGGTGCCCTCTATGGCTACACCTTC. Translated: CASSLGEQGALYGYTF.

This chain joins TRBV7-8 and TRBJ2-7; 11 nucleotides line up with TRBD2. The junction had 7 bases not matched to a gene; V was cut back by 0 bases and J by 3 bases. The CDR3 length is 17 residues. Per germline, CDR1 SGHVS and CDR2 FQNEAQ. CDR3 in amino acids: CASSLASTSGVGYEQYF. The CDR3 coding sequence is TGTGCCAGCAGCTTAGCTTCGACTAGCGGGGTGGGCTACGAGCAGTACTTC.

This clone was detected only once. The CDR3 sequence is CASSPSRDRAKYGYTF. In DNA, the CDR3 is TGTGCCAGCAGCCCCAGTCGGGACAGGGCCAAATATGGCTACACCTTC. The chain joins TRBV7-6 to TRBJ1-2, with 9 bases matching TRBD1. J was trimmed by 5 bases and V by 5 bases; bases with no gene match: 12. There are 16 residues in the CDR3. CDR1 is SGHVS, CDR2 FNYEAQ, per germline.

The J gene is TRBJ1-2, the V gene TRBV27; maybe TRBD1 (5 bases). The germline V gene encodes CDR1 MNHEY and CDR2 SMNVEV (reference sequence). V was trimmed by 4 bases and J by 2 bases, leaving 17 bases between them. The CDR3 consists of 16 residues. The CDR3 nucleotides are TGTGCCAGCAGTTCCCGGTCGACAGCGAGAAACTATGGCTACACCTTC. Amino acid sequence: CASSSRSTARNYGYTF.

The CDR3 sequence is CSATDNTGELFF. CDR3 sequence (DNA): TGCAGCGCCACAGATAACACCGGGGAGCTGTTTTTT. The V call is TRBV29-1, the J call TRBJ2-2, with no clear D. In germline, CDR1 is SQVTM, CDR2 ANQGSEA. This CDR3 spans 12 amino acids. The germline V and J ends were trimmed by 7 bases and 2 bases, with 8 bases remaining between them.

The gene calls are TRBV6-5 and TRBJ2-6, with D maybe TRBD2 (6 bases). The CDR3 totals 16 residues. CDR1 is MNHEY and CDR2 is SVGAGI in the germline V gene. With 0 bases removed from V and 0 bases from J, the gap between germline ends came to 6 bases. The CDR3 nucleotides are TGTGCCAGCAGTTACTCGGGGGGCTCTGGGGCCAACGTCCTGACTTTC. Translating it yields CASSYSGGSGANVLTF.

This clone has only one observation. The rearrangement joins TRBV5-6 to TRBJ1-4; 9 bases align to TRBD1. Germline CDR1 is SGHDT and CDR2 is YYEEEE. The J segment lost 8 bases and the V segment lost 4 bases, leaving 9 bases of the junction unmatched. This CDR3 comprises 15 residues. CDR3 in amino acids: CASSVGTGFGEKLFF. In DNA form, the CDR3 reads TGTGCCAGCAGCGTCGGGACAGGGTTTGGCGAAAAACTGTTTTTT.

The CDR3 bases are TGTGCCAGCAGTTACCAGGGGAACTATGGCTACACCTTC. Protein sequence: CASSYQGNYGYTF. The chain couples TRBV6-5 to TRBJ1-2; TRBD1 is a possible D gene (6 bases). Trimming took off 2 bases at V and 2 bases at J, with 6 bases between the two ends. Germline lookup yields CDR1 MNHEY and CDR2 SVGAGI. The CDR3 runs to 13 residues.

The V and J genes are TRBV6-4 and TRBJ2-3, with TRBD1 matching over 11 bases. CDR1 is MRHNA and CDR2 is SNTAGT in the germline V gene. V gave up 6 bases and J gave up 5 bases; unmatched junction bases: 7. The CDR3 loop spans 15 amino acids. CDR3 amino acids: CASSPGQGAGDTQYF. The CDR3 nucleotides read TGTGCCAGCAGCCCCGGACAGGGGGCCGGAGATACGCAGTATTTT.

The chain is built from TRBV10-1 and TRBJ2-3; D is possibly TRBD1 (5 bases). Trimming removed 6 bases from V and 0 bases from J, with 7 bases in between. CDR1 and CDR2 from the germline V gene are WNHNN and SYGVQD (reference sequence). CDR3 size: 13 residues. The CDR3 region is CASRDTSTDTQYF. In DNA, the CDR3 is TGCGCCAGCAGGGACACCAGCACAGATACGCAGTATTTT.

V is TRBV11-2 and J is TRBJ1-5; 9 bases align to TRBD1. This CDR3 region has 15 residues. The V segment lost 5 bases and the J segment 1 base; nucleotides outside the gene matches: 3. CDR1 and CDR2 (germline): SGHAT, FQNNGV. DNA for the CDR3: TGTGCCAGCAGCACCGGGACAGGGAGCAATCAGCCCCAGCATTTT. It translates to CASSTGTGSNQPQHF.

V is TRBV5-4 and J is TRBJ1-2; 11 bases match TRBD1. Germline CDR1 and CDR2: SGHNT and YYREEE (reference sequence). The CDR3 contains 14 residues. Trimming removed 4 bases from V and 3 bases from J; junction bases left unmatched: 2. CDR3 region: CASSGDRGDYGYTF. In DNA form, the CDR3 reads TGTGCCAGCAGCGGGGACAGGGGGGACTATGGCTACACCTTC.

This clone was detected only once. The rearrangement uses TRBV30 and TRBJ2-3; D perhaps matches TRBD2 (5 bases). CDR3 length equals 14 residues. V gave up 4 bases and J gave up 6 bases, with 17 bases separating them. The germline CDR1 and CDR2 sequences are GTSNPN and SVGIG (reference sequence). Here the CDR3 reads CAWTPWEPRDTQYF. In DNA, the CDR3 is TGTGCCTGGACACCGTGGGAGCCCCGGGATACGCAGTATTTT.

The J gene is TRBJ2-2, the V gene TRBV7-9, with 12 bases matching TRBD1. The CDR3 has 16 amino acids. V lost 6 bases and J lost 7; bases outside the gene matches: 9. Germline V gene lookup returns CDR1 SEHNR and CDR2 FQNEAQ (reference sequence). The CDR3 protein is CASRSRDRGLFGELFF. The CDR3 DNA follows: TGTGCCAGCAGAAGCCGGGACAGGGGGCTCTTCGGGGAGCTGTTTTTT.

The chain is built from TRBV27 and TRBJ2-2; TRBD1 matches at 8 bases. The CDR3 totals 13 residues. V shed 7 bases and J 3 bases; nucleotides not matched to a gene: 1. Per germline, CDR1 MNHEY and CDR2 SMNVEV (reference sequence). The CDR3 region is CASTTGDTGELFF. CDR3 nucleotides: TGTGCCAGCACGACAGGGGACACCGGGGAGCTGTTTTTT.

The rearrangement uses TRBV10-3 and TRBJ2-1; 11 bases agree with TRBD2. J was trimmed by 3 bases and V by 6 bases; bases with no gene match: 4. Germline CDR1 ENHRY, CDR2 SYGVKD. The CDR3 sequence is 15 residues long. CDR3 nucleotides: TGTGCCATCAGCTCCGGGACTAGCGGCTACAATGAGCAGTTCTTC. Protein sequence: CAISSGTSGYNEQFF.

The chain combines TRBV7-9 with TRBJ2-7; TRBD1 might be the D (5 bases). Germline V lookup: CDR1 SEHNR, CDR2 FQNEAQ (reference sequence). The germline V and J ends were trimmed by 0 bases and 2 bases, with 8 bases remaining between them. There are 14 residues in the CDR3. CDR3 protein: CASSLADTTYEQYF. The CDR3 nucleotides read TGTGCCAGCAGCTTAGCGGACACGACCTACGAGCAGTACTTC. The full variable domain, rest sourced from reference TRBV7-9 and TRBJ2-7, is DTGVSQNPRHKITKRGQNVTFRCDPISEHNRLYWYRQTLGQGPEFLTYFQNEAQLEKSRLLSDRFSAERPKGSFSTLEIQRTEQGDSAMYLCASSLADTTYEQYFGPGTRLTVT.